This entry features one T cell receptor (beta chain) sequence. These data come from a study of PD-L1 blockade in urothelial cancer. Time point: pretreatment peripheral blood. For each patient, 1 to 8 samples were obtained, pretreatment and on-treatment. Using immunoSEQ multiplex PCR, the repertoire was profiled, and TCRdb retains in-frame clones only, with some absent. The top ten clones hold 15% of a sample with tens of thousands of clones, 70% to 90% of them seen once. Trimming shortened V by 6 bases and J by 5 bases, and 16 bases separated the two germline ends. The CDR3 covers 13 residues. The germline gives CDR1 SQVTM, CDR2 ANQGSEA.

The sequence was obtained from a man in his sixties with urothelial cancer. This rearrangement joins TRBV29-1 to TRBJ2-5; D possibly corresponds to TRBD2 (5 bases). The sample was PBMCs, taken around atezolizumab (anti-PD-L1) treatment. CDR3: CSVTMLARETQYF. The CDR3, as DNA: TGCAGCGTGACTATGTTGGCCCGCGAGACCCAGTACTTC.